The next 20 T cell receptor beta chains were all read from a single sample in a study of molecular identifiers for immune sequencing clone quantification. MiXCR, applied by TCRdb to the PCR reads, yields one record per CDR3 protein. Here the sample spans more than 450,000 distinct CDR3 sequences, roughly 26% being singletons. Specimen: naive CD8+ T cells from blood, with Jurkat cell RNA spiked in. Subset given: FACS-sorted CD8+CD4-CCR7+CD45RA+ naive T cells. Every receptor here comes from a human donor in good health. Some libraries in this study had Jurkat cell RNA spiked in.

The rearrangement uses TRBV7-6 and TRBJ2-7; unclear D gene. V gave up 0 bases and J gave up 5 bases, with 5 bases separating them. Germline V CDR1 and CDR2: SGHVS, FNYEAQ. This CDR3 is built from 12 residues. CDR3 coding DNA: TGTGCCAGCAGCTTAGCACTTAACGAGCAGTACTTC. Its translation is CASSLALNEQYF.

The CDR3 protein is CASSPPEGTEAFF. For the CDR3, the DNA is TGTGCCAGCAGCCCCCCAGAGGGCACTGAAGCTTTCTTT. The genes are TRBV9 and TRBJ1-1; D gene uncertain. This CDR3 is built from 13 residues. Trimming cost V 4 bases and J 4 bases, with 11 bases left between them. CDR1 is SGDLS, CDR2 YYNGEE, per germline.

Many counts were recorded for this clonotype. CDR3 sequence (DNA): TGTGCCAGCAGTTTCTACCGGGACAGGGTGGATACGCAGTATTTT. Translating gives CASSFYRDRVDTQYF. The genes are TRBV6-5 and TRBJ2-3; 9 bases fit TRBD1. CDR1 MNHEY and CDR2 SVGAGI come from the germline V gene. V dropped 4 bases and J dropped 6; count of bases not matched to a gene: 8. The CDR3 length is 15 residues.

V gene TRBV4-1 combines with J gene TRBJ2-7, with D possibly matching TRBD2 (6 bases). This CDR3 comprises 14 residues. Trimming removed 2 bases at V and 4 bases at J, with 12 bases between. Germline V gene sequence: CDR1 MGHRA, CDR2 YSYEKL. For the CDR3, the DNA is TGCGCCAGCAGCCAAAGGAGGGATGCTTACGAGCAGTACTTC. This codes for CASSQRRDAYEQYF.

This clonotype was recorded many times. The rearrangement joins TRBV7-2 to TRBJ2-3; 11 bases fit TRBD2. Germline values: CDR1 SGHTA, CDR2 FQGNSA. CDR3 length: 16 amino acids. The ends lost 5 bases at V and 4 bases at J; junction bases unmatched: 8. The DNA of the CDR3 is TGTGCCAGCAGCGCAACTAGCGGGGGTTTTCCAGATACGCAGTATTTT. This codes for CASSATSGGFPDTQYF.

J is TRBJ1-4 and V is TRBV28; TRBD1 agrees at 9 bases. After removal of 5 bases from V and 6 bases from J, the junction contained 7 bases not matched to a gene. Germline V lookup: CDR1 MDHEN, CDR2 SYDVKM. The CDR3 is 15 residues long. CDR3 protein: CASSDTGQGHEKLFF. CDR3 bases: TGTGCCAGCAGTGATACGGGACAGGGTCATGAAAAACTGTTTTTT.

This clonotype appeared a few times. The chain employs TRBV4-1 and TRBJ2-3; 9 bases are a match to TRBD2. V lost 4 bases and J lost 3; bases outside the gene matches: 17. CDR1 MGHRA and CDR2 YSYEKL come from the germline V gene. The CDR3 is made up of 19 amino acids. CDR3 coding DNA: TGCGCCAGCAGCCCAGAGGGCCTAGCGGGGTTTCAGCCAACAGATACGCAGTATTTT. It specifies CASSPEGLAGFQPTDTQYF.

In this sample, this clonotype turned up a few times. V and J are TRBV4-1 and TRBJ2-7, with D hard to call. V lost 1 base, J lost 4 bases, and 17 bases lay in between. Germline V gene lookup returns CDR1 MGHRA and CDR2 YSYEKL. The CDR3 covers 16 residues. The CDR3 spells CASSQVVVGSSYEQYF. The CDR3 DNA reads as TGCGCCAGCAGCCAAGTTGTAGTTGGTAGTAGTTACGAGCAGTACTTC.

In its sample, this clonotype was seen once. Germline is not matched at one junction end, which may reflect a read error. The rearrangement uses TRBV29-1 and TRBJ2-2, with 8 positions matching TRBD1. The length of the CDR3 is 14 residues. The V gene's germline CDR1 is SQVTM and CDR2 ANQGSEA. Here the CDR3 DNA reads TGCAGCGTTCCTTACAGGGGGTTCCCCGGGGAGCTGTTGTTT. Protein product: CSVPYRGFPGELLF.

Of note for this clonotype: A much larger clone differs from this one at a single base, so this may be a read error. V is TRBV7-2 and J is TRBJ1-4, with 10 bases that match TRBD1. The germline CDR1 and CDR2 sequences are SGHTA and FQGNSA. V was pared by 5 bases and J by 8 bases, with 5 bases of the junction left unmatched. CDR3 length: 14 residues. CDR3 in DNA: TGTGCCAGCAGCCGACAGGGGGCACGGGAAAAACTGTTTTTT. Protein sequence: CASSRQGAREKLFF.

As concerns this clonotype: It is likely a read error, because the conserved phenylalanine at the end of the CDR3 is missing. V is TRBV4-1 and J is TRBJ2-7; possible D gene TRBD1, 6 bases. From germline, CDR1 is MGHRA and CDR2 YSYEKL. Trimming shortened V by 5 bases and J by 6 bases, and 20 bases separated the two germline ends. This CDR3 comprises 15 residues. CDR3: CASSEARTDGGEQYL. CDR3 bases: TGCGCCAGCAGCGAAGCCCGGACAGACGGTGGCGAGCAGTACCTC.

This clonotype has only a few counts. This chain connects TRBV7-9 to TRBJ1-3; 7 bases fit TRBD1. Unmatched junction bases numbered 9, after V lost 5 bases and J lost 2 bases. The CDR3 consists of 16 residues. Germline CDR1 and CDR2: SEHNR and FQNEAQ (reference sequence). The CDR3 spells CASSRGQTFPGNTIYF. DNA of the CDR3: TGTGCCAGCAGCCGGGGACAGACATTCCCTGGAAACACCATATATTTT.

This chain connects TRBV15 to TRBJ1-5; tentative D call: TRBD1 (5 bases). Germline V gene sequence: CDR1 LNHNV, CDR2 YYDKDF (reference sequence). V shed 2 bases and J shed 5 bases, with 16 bases lying between them. The CDR3 covers 16 residues. The CDR3 region is CATSRTWGRQHQPQHF. In DNA form, the CDR3 reads TGTGCCACCAGCAGAACCTGGGGCAGGCAGCATCAGCCCCAGCATTTT.

This clonotype was found once. V gene TRBV11-2 combines with J gene TRBJ2-3, with a tentative D call TRBD2 (6 bases). This CDR3 has 15 residues. V shed 4 bases and J shed 10 bases, with 21 bases lying between them. The germline V gene encodes CDR1 SGHAT and CDR2 FQNNGV. For the CDR3, the DNA is TGTGCCAGCAGCTGGACTGAGGAGGGCTGGTATGCGCAGTATTTT. Its protein product is CASSWTEEGWYAQYF.

The genes are TRBV4-1 and TRBJ2-7; D is unclear. V lost 4 bases and J lost 7, with 14 bases in between. CDR3 size: 13 residues. Germline V gene data show CDR1 as MGHRA and CDR2 as YSYEKL. The CDR3 sequence is CASSRDSGWEQYF. In nucleotides, the CDR3 is TGCGCCAGCAGCCGAGACTCAGGCTGGGAGCAGTACTTC.

Concerning this clonotype: This sequence may be a read error, since a much larger clone differs from it by one base. The chain links TRBV4-2 to TRBJ2-7; D is perhaps TRBD2 (5 bases). The germline gives CDR1 LGHNA, CDR2 YNFKEQ. This CDR3 contains 15 residues. The CDR3 bases are TGTGTCAGCAGCCATGGGCGGGCCTCTCCGGACGAGCAGTACTTC. Its protein is CVSSHGRASPDEQYF.

The chain has TRBV2 and TRBJ2-7; TRBD2 agrees at 14 bases. Germline lookup yields CDR1 SNHLY and CDR2 FYNNEI. This CDR3 has 18 amino acids. Unmatched junction bases numbered 11, after V lost 3 bases and J lost 4 bases. DNA of the CDR3: TGTGCCAGCAGTGACTCCCCTCCATGGACTAGCGGGAGGTACGAGCAGTACTTC. Its protein is CASSDSPPWTSGRYEQYF.

Many counts were recorded for this clonotype. J is TRBJ2-6 and V is TRBV14; D ambiguous. The CDR3 runs 16 residues. The germline gives CDR1 SGHDN, CDR2 FVKESK. Trimming took 3 bases from V and 0 from J, leaving 9 bases between them. In DNA form, the CDR3 reads TGTGCCAGCAGCCAGTCGAGCATCTCTGGGGCCAACGTCCTGACTTTC. Translated: CASSQSSISGANVLTF.

Remarks on this clonotype: Its ends do not fully match the called genes, so a read error is possible. The genes are TRBV4-3 and TRBJ1-1, with D unresolved. CDR3 length equals 16 residues. Germline V lookup: CDR1 LGHNA, CDR2 YSLEER. The CDR3 sequence: CASSQEYFQQNTEALF. CDR3 bases: TGCGCCAGCAGCCAAGAATATTTCCAGCAGAACACTGAAGCTCTCTTT.

The rearrangement joins TRBV7-9 to TRBJ2-7; D is possibly TRBD2 (6 bases). V dropped 5 bases and J dropped 0 bases, with 17 bases sitting between them. The CDR3 is 16 amino acids. Germline-derived CDR1 and CDR2 are SEHNR and FQNEAQ (reference sequence). CDR3 DNA sequence: TGTGCCAGCAGCACTTTCCGGGACTCAAGCTCCTACGAGCAGTACTTC. Protein product: CASSTFRDSSSYEQYF.